The TCR beta chain under discussion was sequenced for a study of post-analysis software for immune sequencing data (dated by TCRdb to between 2014 and 2017). Some background on the complete study: Disease courses on record covered relapsing-remitting, secondary progressive and progressive-relapsing multiple sclerosis, though some patients had no subtype annotation. Patient repertoires were compared against around twelve previously published healthy control repertoires from donors aged 6 to 25 years. A subset of samples was prepared in parallel using single-end sample barcoding, then pooled and co-amplified after Illumina adapter ligation. What the research found in general, with its limitations: Direct clustering with F measure revealed strong co-clustering of samples prepared in the same batch, which led to a batch-effect correction. The multiple sclerosis patient group was slightly younger than the control group. Significantly lower normalized Chao1 diversity was found in multiple sclerosis patients than in controls, suggesting substantial peripheral T-cell clonal expansion. Significantly higher frequencies in patients than in controls were found for about five TRBV segments, including TRBV5-6, TRBV5-1 and TRBV20-1.

The germline V end is reduced by 3 bases and the J end by 6 bases; junction bases left unmatched: 13. The CDR3 starts with the cysteine, ends with the phenylalanine, and has 17 residues. Kept here is only the CDR3 DNA, which spans 51 bases and is read in frame from base 1. To demonstrate the VDJtools post-analysis software, TCR beta repertoires were profiled from the peripheral blood of 13 young patients with multiple sclerosis. The multiple sclerosis patients were children and adolescents between about 6 and 16 years of age. Concerning this clonotype: No cognate antigen has been identified for it. Base qualities were left out, and no much larger clone turns up one base away.

The library was obtained by PCR. The instrument was an Illumina HiSeq 2500. To reduce PCR and sequencing biases, unique molecular identifiers were incorporated into the TCR beta cDNA libraries. Every 1 to 10 million input T cells yielded approximately 500,000 cDNA molecules, meaning each molecule approximated one T cell. The patient libraries were prepared and sequenced with the same protocol used for the earlier healthy control dataset. Within a given batch, samples were prepared together, multiplexed and sequenced on the same HiSeq lane. The study's processing was this. MIGEC handled the raw barcoded reads, throwing out single-read molecular identifier groups before consensus assembly and CDR3 extraction. VDJtools was used for post-analysis of the clonotype tables, and diversity was normalized by down-sampling every dataset to the size of the smallest sample. To correct batch-related cross-sample contamination, repertoire overlap clustering matched CDR3 amino acid sequences but not nucleotide sequences. The public reads were quality trimmed at Q25 with fastp and then assembled into clones with MiXCR by TCRdb, keeping productive beta chains. Here each entry gathers all rows of one CDR3 protein and keeps the most common genes and DNA. TCRdb, rather than the study authors, made the V and J calls. Present in this sample are about 430,000 distinct CDR3 sequences, 39% of which were seen just once. Around 8% of the sample is taken by the ten largest.

Recombination joined TRBV12-3 or TRBV12-4 with TRBJ2-1, and 8 junction bases match TRBD2. Sequenced input: blood. The receptor comes from a girl aged 2 to 9 with multiple sclerosis. The DNA sequence reads TGTGCCAGCAGTTTTATCGGTAGGGGAACTAGCGGCAATGAGCAGTTCTTC. It encodes CASSFIGRGTSGNEQFF.